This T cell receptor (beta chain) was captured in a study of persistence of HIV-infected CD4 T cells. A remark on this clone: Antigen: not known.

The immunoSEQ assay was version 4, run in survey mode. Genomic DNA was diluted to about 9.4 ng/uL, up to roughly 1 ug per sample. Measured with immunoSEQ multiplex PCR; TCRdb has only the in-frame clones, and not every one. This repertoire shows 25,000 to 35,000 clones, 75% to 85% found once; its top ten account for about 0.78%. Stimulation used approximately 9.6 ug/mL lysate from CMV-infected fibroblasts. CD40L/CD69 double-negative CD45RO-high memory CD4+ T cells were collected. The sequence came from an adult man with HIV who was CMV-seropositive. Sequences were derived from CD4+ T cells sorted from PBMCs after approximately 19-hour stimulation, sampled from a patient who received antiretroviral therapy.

CDR3 amino acids: CASSPGRTYGYTF. CDR3 sequence (DNA): TGTGCCAGCAGCCCGGGACGGACGTATGGCTACACCTTC. The chain carries TRBV14 and TRBJ1-2, with TRBD1 as a possible D gene (5 bases). The CDR3 consists of 13 residues. Germline assignment: CDR1 SGHDN and CDR2 FVKESK. V lost 4 bases and J 5 bases, leaving 11 bases between the germline ends.